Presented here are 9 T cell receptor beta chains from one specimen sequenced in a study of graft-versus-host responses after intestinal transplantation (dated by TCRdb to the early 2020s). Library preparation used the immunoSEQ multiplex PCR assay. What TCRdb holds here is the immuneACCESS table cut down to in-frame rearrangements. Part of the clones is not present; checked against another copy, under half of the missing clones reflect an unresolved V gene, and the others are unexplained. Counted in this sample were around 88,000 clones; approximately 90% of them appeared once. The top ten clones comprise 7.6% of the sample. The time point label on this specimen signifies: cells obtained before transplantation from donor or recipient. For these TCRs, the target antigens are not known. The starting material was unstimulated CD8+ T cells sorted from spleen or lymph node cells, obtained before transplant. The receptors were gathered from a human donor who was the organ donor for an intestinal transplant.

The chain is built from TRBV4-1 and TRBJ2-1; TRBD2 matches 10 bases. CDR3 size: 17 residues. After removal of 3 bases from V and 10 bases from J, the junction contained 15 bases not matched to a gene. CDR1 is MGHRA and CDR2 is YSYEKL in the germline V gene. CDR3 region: CASSHEVAGGPGVEQFF. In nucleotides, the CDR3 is TGCGCCAGCAGCCACGAGGTAGCGGGAGGCCCCGGTGTGGAGCAGTTCTTC.

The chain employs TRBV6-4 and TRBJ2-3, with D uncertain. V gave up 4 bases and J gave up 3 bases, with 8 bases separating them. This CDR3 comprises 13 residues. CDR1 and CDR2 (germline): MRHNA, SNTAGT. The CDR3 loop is CASSGGETDTQYF. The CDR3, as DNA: TGTGCCAGCAGTGGAGGTGAAACAGATACGCAGTATTTT.

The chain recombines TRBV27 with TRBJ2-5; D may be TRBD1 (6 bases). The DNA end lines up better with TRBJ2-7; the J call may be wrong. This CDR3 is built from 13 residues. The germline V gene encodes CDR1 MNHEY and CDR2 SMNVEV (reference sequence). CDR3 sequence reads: CASSETGSYEQYF. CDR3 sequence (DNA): TGTGCCAGCAGCGAGACAGGTTCCTACGAGCAGTACTTC.

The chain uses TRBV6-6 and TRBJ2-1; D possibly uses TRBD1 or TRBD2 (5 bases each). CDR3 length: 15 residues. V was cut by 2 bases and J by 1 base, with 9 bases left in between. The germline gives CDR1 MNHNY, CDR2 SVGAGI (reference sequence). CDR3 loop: CASSYRDPSYNEQFF. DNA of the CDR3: TGTGCCAGCAGTTACAGGGACCCTTCCTACAATGAGCAGTTCTTC.

This chain's CDR3 is CASRKGDGSYEQYF. In nucleotides, the CDR3 is TGCGCCAGCAGGAAGGGAGACGGATCCTACGAGCAGTACTTC. This chain links TRBV5-1 with TRBJ2-7; D is perhaps TRBD2 (5 bases). This CDR3 spans 14 amino acids. Trimming cost V 5 bases and J 1 base, with 13 bases left between them. Germline CDR1 SGHRS, CDR2 YFSETQ.

The CDR3 DNA is TGTGCCAGCAGTTTATCGGCGGGTAGGGATGAGCAGTTCTTC. It encodes CASSLSAGRDEQFF. The rearrangement uses TRBV27 and TRBJ2-1, with D perhaps TRBD2 (5 bases). The CDR3 totals 14 residues. Trimming stripped 0 bases from V and 8 bases from J, with 11 bases between. The germline V gene has CDR1 MNHEY and CDR2 SMNVEV (reference sequence).

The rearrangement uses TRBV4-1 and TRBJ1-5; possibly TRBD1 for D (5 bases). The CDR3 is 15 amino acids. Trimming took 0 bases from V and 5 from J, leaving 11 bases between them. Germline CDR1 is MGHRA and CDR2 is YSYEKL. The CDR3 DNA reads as TGCGCCAGCAGCCAAGATGAGGGGATCGATCAGCCCCAGCATTTT. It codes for CASSQDEGIDQPQHF.

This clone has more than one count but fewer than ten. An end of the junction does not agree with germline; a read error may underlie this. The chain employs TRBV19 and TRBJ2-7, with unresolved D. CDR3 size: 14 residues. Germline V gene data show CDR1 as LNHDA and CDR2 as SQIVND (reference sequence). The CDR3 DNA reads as TGTGCCAGTAGTTCCCCGGCAGGCTCCCACGAGCAGTACTTC. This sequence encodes CASSSPAGSHEQYF.

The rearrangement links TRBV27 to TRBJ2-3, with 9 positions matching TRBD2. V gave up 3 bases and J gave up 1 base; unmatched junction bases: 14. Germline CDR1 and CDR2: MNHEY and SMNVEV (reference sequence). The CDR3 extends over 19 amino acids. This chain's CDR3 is CASSFSGFVVAGGTDTQYF. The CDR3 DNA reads TGTGCCAGCAGTTTTTCCGGGTTTGTAGTAGCGGGGGGCACAGATACGCAGTATTTT.